A selection of T cell receptor beta chains follows, all from one sample in a study of T cell repertoires in cytomegalovirus infection. TCRdb redid the calling of the reads with MiXCR, one entry per CDR3 protein. The table includes 310,000 or so distinct CDR3 sequences, 9.6% detected once. The source material was PBMCs. The receptors originated from a human donor in good health (CMV status not recorded). Some clones in this sample may be carry-over from other donors' samples. Both conserved end residues are part of each CDR3. D genes are given only for firm matches. Some rows have no size entry. The others give once, few or many, or a class for an expanded clone.

cdr3_nt: TGTGCCTCCGGAGAGAACACTGAAGCTTTCTTT
cdr3_aa: CASGENTEAFF
clone_size: many
d_call: -
v_call: TRBV27
j_call: TRBJ1-1

cdr3_nt: TGTGCCAGCAGCCCCCGACAAAAACCGAACACCGGGGAGCTGTTTTTT
cdr3_aa: CASSPRQKPNTGELFF
clone_size: many
d_call: -
v_call: TRBV7-2
j_call: TRBJ2-2

cdr3_nt: TGTGCCAGCAGCTTAGAGAGATTTAACTATGGCTACACCTTC
cdr3_aa: CASSLERFNYGYTF
clone_size: many
d_call: -
v_call: TRBV7-2
j_call: TRBJ1-2

cdr3_nt: TGCGCCAGCAGCTATACGGTGGGCGGTAACCAAGAGACCCAGTACTTC
cdr3_aa: CASSYTVGGNQETQYF
clone_size: -
d_call: -
v_call: TRBV5-1
j_call: TRBJ2-5

cdr3_nt: TGCGCCAGCAGTCCGGACCGGGACGGGAACACTGAAGCTTTCTTT
cdr3_aa: CASSPDRDGNTEAFF
clone_size: many
d_call: -
v_call: TRBV23-1
j_call: TRBJ1-1

cdr3_nt: TGTGCCAGCAGCCGCCTTATGTACGAGCAGTACTTC
cdr3_aa: CASSRLMYEQYF
clone_size: few
d_call: -
v_call: TRBV12-3/TRBV12-4
j_call: TRBJ2-7

cdr3_nt: TGTGCCAGCAGCCCGATGCCCGGCCCTCAAGAGCAGTTCTTC
cdr3_aa: CASSPMPGPQEQFF
clone_size: many
d_call: -
v_call: TRBV7-2
j_call: TRBJ2-1

cdr3_nt: TGTGCCAGCAGCTTAGTGCATTTCCAGGGTGGCACTGAAGCTTTCTTT
cdr3_aa: CASSLVHFQGGTEAFF
clone_size: many
d_call: -
v_call: TRBV7-8
j_call: TRBJ1-1

cdr3_nt: TGTGCCAGCAGCTCATCAGACTACGAGCAGTACTTC
cdr3_aa: CASSSSDYEQYF
clone_size: many
d_call: -
v_call: TRBV5-6
j_call: TRBJ2-7

cdr3_nt: TGTGCCAGCAGTTTACCACGGGTGAACACTGAAGCTTTCTTT
cdr3_aa: CASSLPRVNTEAFF
clone_size: many
d_call: -
v_call: TRBV28
j_call: TRBJ1-1

cdr3_nt: TGTGCCAGCAGCTTCGGCGGATGGAATCAGCCCCAGCATTTT
cdr3_aa: CASSFGGWNQPQHF
clone_size: many
d_call: -
v_call: TRBV7-2
j_call: TRBJ1-5

cdr3_nt: TGCAGTGCTAGGGACTCTTCCTTCCCAGATACGCAGTATTTT
cdr3_aa: CSARDSSFPDTQYF
clone_size: many
d_call: -
v_call: TRBV20-1
j_call: TRBJ2-3

cdr3_nt: TGCAGTGCTAGTCAGGGGACGGGTTACGGCTACACCTTC
cdr3_aa: CSASQGTGYGYTF
clone_size: many
d_call: -
v_call: TRBV20-1
j_call: TRBJ1-2

cdr3_nt: TGCAGTGCTAGAGCCGATAGACAGGGGGGTCAGCCCCAGCATTTT
cdr3_aa: CSARADRQGGQPQHF
clone_size: -
d_call: TRBD1
v_call: TRBV20-1
j_call: TRBJ1-5

cdr3_nt: TGCAGCGCTGGTCCGGGACAGAACTACGAGCAGTACTTC
cdr3_aa: CSAGPGQNYEQYF
clone_size: many
d_call: TRBD1
v_call: TRBV29-1
j_call: TRBJ2-7

cdr3_nt: TGTGCCAGCAGTCCCGGCCCCCTAGACACAGATACGCAGTATTTT
cdr3_aa: CASSPGPLDTDTQYF
clone_size: many
d_call: -
v_call: TRBV28
j_call: TRBJ2-3

cdr3_nt: TGTGCCAGCAGCCAAGTCTCCGGGACAGCCTCCTACGAGCAGTACTTC
cdr3_aa: CASSQVSGTASYEQYF
clone_size: few
d_call: TRBD1
v_call: TRBV4-2
j_call: TRBJ2-7

cdr3_nt: TGCGCCAGCGCGCAAGTCGGGAGGGGGACTGAAGCTTTCTTT
cdr3_aa: CASAQVGRGTEAFF
clone_size: many
d_call: -
v_call: TRBV10-2
j_call: TRBJ1-1

cdr3_nt: TGTGCCAGCAGCGTAGACAGGGGGGGGGACACTGAAGCTTTCTTT
cdr3_aa: CASSVDRGGDTEAFF
clone_size: many
d_call: TRBD1
v_call: TRBV7-8
j_call: TRBJ1-1

cdr3_nt: TGCAGTGCCCCGGCGCCGCTCAATGAGCAGTTCTTC
cdr3_aa: CSAPAPLNEQFF
clone_size: many
d_call: -
v_call: TRBV20-1
j_call: TRBJ2-1

cdr3_nt: TGCAGTGCTAGTAGCAGGGTCAATCAGCCCCAGCATTTT
cdr3_aa: CSASSRVNQPQHF
clone_size: many
d_call: -
v_call: TRBV20-1
j_call: TRBJ1-5

cdr3_nt: TGTGCCAGCACTCGAGTTGCCTCCAATCAGCCCCAGCATTTT
cdr3_aa: CASTRVASNQPQHF
clone_size: -
d_call: -
v_call: TRBV12-3/TRBV12-4
j_call: TRBJ1-5

cdr3_nt: TGCAGTGCTTCGGGGGCGACTTACGAGCAGTACTTC
cdr3_aa: CSASGATYEQYF
clone_size: many
d_call: -
v_call: TRBV20-1
j_call: TRBJ2-7

cdr3_nt: TGTGCCAGCAGAGAGGGGGGCAGCTCCTACAATGAGCAGTTCTTC
cdr3_aa: CASREGGSSYNEQFF
clone_size: many
d_call: -
v_call: TRBV11-2
j_call: TRBJ2-1

cdr3_nt: TGTGCCAGTAGGGGGGTATCTGGAAACACCATATATTTT
cdr3_aa: CASRGVSGNTIYF
clone_size: many
d_call: -
v_call: TRBV19
j_call: TRBJ1-3

cdr3_nt: TGCGCCAGCAGTGAGACGGAGACCCAGTACTTC
cdr3_aa: CASSETETQYF
clone_size: -
d_call: -
v_call: TRBV10-2
j_call: TRBJ2-5

cdr3_nt: TGTGCCAGCAGTTTCATGGGGGGCTACACCTTC
cdr3_aa: CASSFMGGYTF
clone_size: few
d_call: -
v_call: TRBV6-6
j_call: TRBJ1-2

cdr3_nt: TGTGCCAGCAGGGGGACTCCGATTGGAAACACCATATATTTT
cdr3_aa: CASRGTPIGNTIYF
clone_size: few
d_call: -
v_call: TRBV6-5
j_call: TRBJ1-3

cdr3_nt: TGTGCCAGCAGTGAAGCGGTAAGGGGGAGTGAAGCTTTCTTT
cdr3_aa: CASSEAVRGSEAFF
clone_size: -
d_call: -
v_call: TRBV2
j_call: TRBJ1-1

cdr3_nt: TGTGCCAGCAGCCAACCGGGACACCTCTACAATGAGCAGTTCTTC
cdr3_aa: CASSQPGHLYNEQFF
clone_size: many
d_call: -
v_call: TRBV14
j_call: TRBJ2-1

cdr3_nt: TGTGCCAGCAGTCAGGGGGCTGGCTACAATGAGCAGTTCTTC
cdr3_aa: CASSQGAGYNEQFF
clone_size: many
d_call: TRBD1
v_call: TRBV6-2/TRBV6-3
j_call: TRBJ2-1

cdr3_nt: TGTGCCAGCATTTCTAGCGGGGAGGCAGGGGATACGCAGTATTTT
cdr3_aa: CASISSGEAGDTQYF
clone_size: few
d_call: TRBD2
v_call: TRBV6-6
j_call: TRBJ2-3

cdr3_nt: TGTGCCAGCAGCCTAGGGGTCCTGGGCACAGATACGCAGTATTTT
cdr3_aa: CASSLGVLGTDTQYF
clone_size: few
d_call: -
v_call: TRBV14
j_call: TRBJ2-3

cdr3_nt: TGCGCCAGCAGAGCTGGGACCGAGAATGAGCAGTTCTTC
cdr3_aa: CASRAGTENEQFF
clone_size: many
d_call: -
v_call: TRBV5-1
j_call: TRBJ2-1

cdr3_nt: TGCGCCAGCAGCTTTAATCCAGGACCAGAAGCATATGGCTACACCTTC
cdr3_aa: CASSFNPGPEAYGYTF
clone_size: many
d_call: -
v_call: TRBV5-1
j_call: TRBJ1-2

cdr3_nt: TGTGCCAGCAGCTGGGATGCGGGGGGGCGCAATGAGCAGTTCTTC
cdr3_aa: CASSWDAGGRNEQFF
clone_size: -
d_call: TRBD2
v_call: TRBV7-9
j_call: TRBJ2-1

cdr3_nt: TGCGCCAGCAGGGGACTAGCGGGGAGTGCAGGGGAGACCCAGTACTTC
cdr3_aa: CASRGLAGSAGETQYF
clone_size: -
d_call: TRBD2
v_call: TRBV5-1
j_call: TRBJ2-5

cdr3_nt: TGTGCCAGTAGCACCGGGACGGGAAATTCACCCCTCCACTTT
cdr3_aa: CASSTGTGNSPLHF
clone_size: many
d_call: -
v_call: TRBV19
j_call: TRBJ1-6

cdr3_nt: TGTGCCAGCAGCTCTAGGACAGGGCTGAGCGAGACCCAGTACTTC
cdr3_aa: CASSSRTGLSETQYF
clone_size: -
d_call: TRBD1
v_call: TRBV5-4
j_call: TRBJ2-5

cdr3_nt: TGCAGCGTTGAAGTGGGTGGGGGCACCGGGGAGCTGTTTTTT
cdr3_aa: CSVEVGGGTGELFF
clone_size: -
d_call: -
v_call: TRBV29-1
j_call: TRBJ2-2

cdr3_nt: TGTGCCAGCAGCACCCGACAGGGGACTAACTATGGCTACACCTTC
cdr3_aa: CASSTRQGTNYGYTF
clone_size: -
d_call: TRBD1
v_call: TRBV3-1
j_call: TRBJ1-2

cdr3_nt: TGTGCCAGCAGCTCTAGCTTCGGTTCACGGCTCACTGAAGCTTTCTTT
cdr3_aa: CASSSSFGSRLTEAFF
clone_size: many
d_call: -
v_call: TRBV5-6
j_call: TRBJ1-1